These T cell receptor beta chains were read from a single sample in a study of blood T cell repertoires in COVID-19. TCRdb keeps only in-frame clones here, not all; method: immunoSEQ multiplex PCR. The sample lists 100,000 to 130,000 clones, 88% seen once, with 2% to 3% in the top ten. The specimen sequenced was peripheral blood. The receptors stem from a human donor in a cohort sampled during active COVID-19. The CDR3 runs from the conserved cysteine through the conserved F or W. A D gene is named only where the DNA matches it firmly. A clone size is listed for some rows: how often the clone was seen (once, few, many), or a class if it is expanded.

J gene: TRBJ1-1; clone size: -; CDR3 length: 15; D gene: -; V gene: TRBV7-2; CDR3 DNA: TGTGCCAGCAGCTTAGCGGGGGGTCTGGGCACTGAAGCTTTCTTT; CDR3 protein: CASSLAGGLGTEAFF
J gene: TRBJ1-1; clone size: once; CDR3 length: 13; D gene: TRBD1; V gene: TRBV10-3; CDR3 DNA: TGTGCCGCCCGACAGGGTGTGAACACTGAAGCTTTCTTT; CDR3 protein: CAARQGVNTEAFF
J gene: TRBJ1-2; clone size: -; CDR3 length: 14; D gene: TRBD1; V gene: TRBV28; CDR3 DNA: TGTGCCAGCAGGATTCACAGGGGGATGGATGGCTACACCTTC; CDR3 protein: CASRIHRGMDGYTF
J gene: TRBJ2-2; clone size: -; CDR3 length: 15; D gene: TRBD2; V gene: TRBV27; CDR3 DNA: TGTGCCAGCAGTCTGCTAGCGGGAGGAACCGGGGAGCTGTTTTTT; CDR3 protein: CASSLLAGGTGELFF
J gene: TRBJ2-1; clone size: -; CDR3 length: 18; D gene: TRBD2; V gene: TRBV4-2; CDR3 DNA: TGTGCCAGCAGCCAAAGTGGAGTAGCGGGGGGGTCCTACAATGAGCAGTTCTTC; CDR3 protein: CASSQSGVAGGSYNEQFF
J gene: TRBJ1-6; clone size: -; CDR3 length: 15; D gene: TRBD1; V gene: TRBV5-1; CDR3 DNA: TGCGCCAGCAGCTCCCGGACAGGGGGAAATTCACCCCTCCACTTT; CDR3 protein: CASSSRTGGNSPLHF
J gene: TRBJ1-1; clone size: -; CDR3 length: 15; D gene: TRBD1; V gene: TRBV19; CDR3 DNA: TGTGCCAGTAGTCCTTATACAGGGGGCCTGGTTGAAGCTTTCTTT; CDR3 protein: CASSPYTGGLVEAFF
J gene: TRBJ1-1; clone size: -; CDR3 length: 13; D gene: -; V gene: TRBV30; CDR3 DNA: TGTGCCTGGAGTGTAAGGGGGGGCACTGAAGCTTTCTTT; CDR3 protein: CAWSVRGGTEAFF
J gene: TRBJ2-5; clone size: -; CDR3 length: 15; D gene: TRBD1; V gene: TRBV25-1; CDR3 DNA: TGTGCCAGCAGTGCGACAGGGGGTTTGGGAGAGACCCAGTACTTC; CDR3 protein: CASSATGGLGETQYF
J gene: TRBJ2-7; clone size: -; CDR3 length: 15; D gene: -; V gene: TRBV7-2; CDR3 DNA: TGTGCCAGCAGCTTAGCGCAGGGCATCGCTTACGAGCAGTACTTC; CDR3 protein: CASSLAQGIAYEQYF
J gene: TRBJ2-7; clone size: few; CDR3 length: 14; D gene: TRBD1; V gene: TRBV28; CDR3 DNA: TGTGCCAGCAGTTCCCGGGACAGCTCCTACGAGCAGTACTTC; CDR3 protein: CASSSRDSSYEQYF
J gene: TRBJ2-7; clone size: -; CDR3 length: 12; D gene: -; V gene: TRBV29-1; CDR3 DNA: TGCAGCGCCACCGACAGGTCCTACGAGCAGTACTTC; CDR3 protein: CSATDRSYEQYF
J gene: TRBJ2-7; clone size: -; CDR3 length: 14; D gene: TRBD1; V gene: TRBV28; CDR3 DNA: TGTGCCAGCAGCCGGGACAGGGGGTACTACGAGCAGTACTTC; CDR3 protein: CASSRDRGYYEQYF
J gene: TRBJ1-6; clone size: -; CDR3 length: 15; D gene: TRBD1; V gene: TRBV5-1; CDR3 DNA: TGCGCCAGCAGCTCCATCGGACAGGGGAATTCACCCCTCCACTTT; CDR3 protein: CASSSIGQGNSPLHF
J gene: TRBJ2-1; clone size: -; CDR3 length: 16; D gene: TRBD1; V gene: TRBV5-1; CDR3 DNA: TGCGCCAGCAGCTTGCCAGGGACAGGCTCCTACAATGAGCAGTTCTTC; CDR3 protein: CASSLPGTGSYNEQFF
J gene: TRBJ2-1; clone size: -; CDR3 length: 18; D gene: TRBD2; V gene: TRBV3-1/TRBV3-2; CDR3 DNA: TGTGCCAGCAGCCAAGGTTTTGCGTCGGGGGGGCGCAGGAATGAGCAGTTCTTC; CDR3 protein: CASSQGFASGGRRNEQFF